These T cell receptor beta chains were read from a single sample in a study of blood T cell repertoires in COVID-19. Assay: immunoSEQ multiplex PCR; the TCRdb copy retains only in-frame clones and omits some. The sample lists 200,000 to 300,000 clones; 70% to 90% were seen once. Sequencing was performed on PBMCs or T cells enriched from blood (not recorded which). The receptors were gathered from a woman aged 40 to 50 with acute COVID-19. The CDR3 runs from the conserved cysteine through the conserved F or W. The order of the fields is CDR3 protein, CDR3 DNA, clone size, CDR3 length, D gene, V gene, J gene. A D gene is named only where the DNA matches it firmly. Clone size is given for some rows only: seen once, a few or many times, or a class if the clone is expanded.

CASSFGSGPSTYEQYF,TGTGCCAGCAGTTTCGGTAGCGGGCCTTCTACATACGAGCAGTACTTC,-,16,TRBD2,TRBV6-2/TRBV6-3,TRBJ2-7
CASSIRQGASGDTQYF,TGTGCCAGCAGCATCAGACAGGGGGCATCAGGCGATACGCAGTATTTT,-,16,TRBD1,TRBV9,TRBJ2-3
CASSEGGWTNEQFF,TGTGCCAGCAGTGAGGGGGGGTGGACGAATGAGCAGTTCTTC,once,14,TRBD2,TRBV6-1,TRBJ2-1
CASSEIGNGYTF,TGTGCCAGCAGTGAAATCGGGAACGGCTACACCTTC,-,12,-,TRBV2,TRBJ1-2
CASSARGNYGYTF,TGTGCCAGCAGTGCCAGGGGAAACTATGGCTACACCTTC,-,13,-,TRBV2,TRBJ1-2
CASTTGQGTYEQYF,TGTGCCAGCACAACGGGACAGGGGACCTACGAGCAGTACTTC,-,14,TRBD1,TRBV6-5,TRBJ2-7
CASSERGQIYEQYF,TGCGCCAGCAGTGAAAGGGGGCAGATTTACGAGCAGTACTTC,-,14,TRBD1,TRBV10-1,TRBJ2-7
CASLLSGSINEQFF,TGTGCCTCTCTTTTGAGCGGGAGTATCAATGAGCAGTTCTTC,-,14,TRBD2,TRBV30,TRBJ2-1
CASSFRSSYNEQFF,TGTGCCAGTAGCTTTCGTTCCTCCTACAATGAGCAGTTCTTC,-,14,-,TRBV5-4,TRBJ2-1
CASSIRPGDEQFF,TGTGCCAGCAGCATCAGACCCGGGGATGAGCAGTTCTTC,-,13,-,TRBV7-2,TRBJ2-1
CASSAGGDTEAFF,TGTGCCAGCAGTGCGGGAGGGGACACTGAAGCTTTCTTT,-,13,-,TRBV6-4,TRBJ1-1
CAISERSGSYEQYF,TGTGCCATCAGTGAGAGGAGCGGGAGCTACGAGCAGTACTTC,-,14,TRBD2,TRBV10-3,TRBJ2-7
CASSGGLSNNSPLHF,TGCGCCAGCAGCGGAGGACTGAGCAATAATTCACCCCTCCACTTT,few,15,-,TRBV5-1,TRBJ1-6
CASSDPGTGWVEQFF,TGTGCCAGCAGTGACCCCGGGACAGGGTGGGTTGAGCAGTTCTTC,-,15,TRBD1,TRBV25-1,TRBJ2-1
CASSLRPAGGNEQFF,TGTGCCAGCAGCTTAAGACCGGCGGGGGGGAATGAGCAGTTCTTC,-,15,TRBD2,TRBV7-2,TRBJ2-1
CASSLVRNTGELFF,TGTGCCAGCAGCTTAGTCCGGAACACCGGGGAGCTGTTTTTT,-,14,-,TRBV7-2,TRBJ2-2
CASTLLAGAGNEQFF,TGTGCCAGCACCCTACTAGCGGGAGCGGGGAATGAGCAGTTCTTC,-,15,TRBD2,TRBV6-5,TRBJ2-1
CASSGTGGFVNTSGPSYEQYF,TGTGCCAGTTCCGGGACAGGGGGCTTCGTTAATACTAGCGGGCCCTCCTACGAGCAGTACTTC,-,21,TRBD1,TRBV30,TRBJ2-7
CAWSVLRAANSPLHF,TGTGCCTGGAGCGTACTGCGGGCCGCCAATTCACCCCTCCACTTT,-,15,-,TRBV30,TRBJ1-6
CASSEAGIGIGELFF,TGTGCCAGCAGTGAAGCGGGCATCGGGATCGGGGAGCTGTTTTTT,-,15,-,TRBV6-1,TRBJ2-2
CSTPGHVADTQYF,TGCAGCACCCCGGGACACGTGGCAGATACGCAGTATTTT,-,13,-,TRBV29-1,TRBJ2-3
CASSLTGTGLRAQHF,TGTGCCAGCAGCTTAACAGGGACAGGGCTTAGGGCCCAGCATTTT,-,15,TRBD1,TRBV7-2,TRBJ1-5
CASSGVRGYTF,TGTGCCAGCTCCGGGGTTCGAGGCTACACCTTC,-,11,-,TRBV12-3/TRBV12-4,TRBJ1-2
CASSTGQGWNTGELFF,TGTGCCAGTAGTACCGGACAGGGTTGGAACACCGGGGAGCTGTTTTTT,-,16,TRBD1,TRBV19,TRBJ2-2
CASSSGETGELFF,TGTGCCAGCAGCTCAGGGGAGACCGGGGAGCTGTTTTTT,-,13,-,TRBV12-3/TRBV12-4,TRBJ2-2
CASGTSGTYDEQYF,TGTGCCAGCGGGACTAGCGGGACTTACGACGAGCAGTACTTC,-,14,TRBD2,TRBV19,TRBJ2-7
CASSIVHSSYNEQFF,TGTGCCAGTAGTATAGTTCACAGCTCCTACAATGAGCAGTTCTTC,-,15,-,TRBV19,TRBJ2-1
CASSYARGNYGYTF,TGTGCCAGCAGTTATGCAAGGGGGAACTATGGCTACACCTTC,once,14,-,TRBV3-1/TRBV3-2,TRBJ1-2
CASSQHTTFETQYF,TGCGCCAGCAGCCAACATACTACTTTCGAGACCCAGTACTTC,-,14,-,TRBV4-1,TRBJ2-5
CASSVYSGNTIYF,TGTGCCAGCAGTGTCTACTCTGGAAACACCATATATTTT,-,13,-,TRBV12-3/TRBV12-4,TRBJ1-3
CASSIDRDGSTGELFF,TGTGCCAGCAGCATCGACAGGGATGGTAGCACCGGGGAGCTGTTTTTT,-,16,TRBD1,TRBV7-9,TRBJ2-2
CASSLTAPPLAGELFF,TGTGCCAGCAGTTTAACGGCCCCACCGCTAGCCGGGGAGCTGTTTTTT,-,16,-,TRBV27,TRBJ2-2
CASRPRDSPIYEQYF,TGTGCCAGTAGACCTCGGGACAGCCCTATCTACGAGCAGTACTTC,-,15,TRBD1,TRBV19,TRBJ2-7
CASTIEGAGVYYGYTF,TGTGCCAGCACCATAGAGGGGGCAGGGGTTTACTATGGCTACACCTTC,-,16,TRBD1,TRBV7-9,TRBJ1-2
CASSQWKEGNSPLHF,TGTGCCAGCAGCCAGTGGAAGGAGGGTAATTCACCCCTCCACTTT,-,15,-,TRBV3-1/TRBV3-2,TRBJ1-6
CASSSGGASYGYTF,TGTGCCAGTAGTTCGGGGGGAGCAAGCTATGGCTACACCTTC,-,14,-,TRBV19,TRBJ1-2
CASSLMVVGGEQYF,TGTGCCAGCAGTTTAATGGTAGTTGGAGGTGAGCAGTACTTC,-,14,-,TRBV27,TRBJ2-7
CASSAGTARAETQYF,TGTGCCAGCAGTGCCGGGACTGCGAGGGCAGAGACCCAGTACTTC,-,15,-,TRBV28,TRBJ2-5
CASSFVAGGYNEQFF,TGTGCCAGCAGCTTTGTAGCGGGAGGTTACAATGAGCAGTTCTTC,-,15,TRBD2,TRBV7-2,TRBJ2-1
CASSMGQEYNEQFF,TGTGCCAGTAGTATGGGGCAGGAGTACAATGAGCAGTTCTTC,-,14,-,TRBV19,TRBJ2-1
CASSLGTDNGYTF,TGTGCCAGCAGTTTAGGGACAGACAATGGCTACACCTTC,-,13,-,TRBV12-3/TRBV12-4,TRBJ1-2
CASSQTDTQYF,TGTGCCAGCAGCCAAACAGATACGCAGTATTTT,-,11,-,TRBV9,TRBJ2-3
CASSRTGTRPYNEQFF,TGTGCCAGCAGTCGAACCGGGACTCGACCCTACAATGAGCAGTTCTTC,-,16,-,TRBV7-3,TRBJ2-1
CASSFLRSGRDTQYF,TGTGCCAGCAGCTTTTTGCGTAGCGGGAGAGATACGCAGTATTTT,-,15,TRBD2,TRBV11-2,TRBJ2-3
CASTNEDRGYGYTF,TGCGCCAGCACCAACGAGGACAGGGGCTATGGCTACACCTTC,once,14,TRBD1,TRBV5-1,TRBJ1-2
CASSYGHQGEQYF,TGTGCCAGCAGTTACGGACACCAAGGCGAGCAGTACTTC,-,13,-,TRBV27,TRBJ2-7
CASSLPTGSSYNEQFF,TGTGCCAGCAGCTTACCAACCGGGTCCTCCTACAATGAGCAGTTCTTC,once,16,-,TRBV7-9,TRBJ2-1
CAWRPGTGEQFF,TGTGCCTGGAGGCCTGGGACAGGAGAGCAGTTCTTC,-,12,TRBD1,TRBV30,TRBJ2-1
CASSTTDKAGNTIYF,TGTGCCAGCAGCACAACGGACAAAGCTGGAAACACCATATATTTT,-,15,-,TRBV7-9,TRBJ1-3
CASSYSIKRGQETQYF,TGTGCCAGCAGTTACTCGATTAAGCGGGGCCAAGAGACCCAGTACTTC,once,16,TRBD2,TRBV6-5,TRBJ2-5
CASSLQGNQPQHF,TGTGCCAGCAGCCTCCAGGGAAATCAGCCCCAGCATTTT,-,13,-,TRBV7-8,TRBJ1-5
CATKSSWAATYEQYF,TGTGCCACGAAATCTTCATGGGCAGCTACCTACGAGCAGTACTTC,-,15,-,TRBV27,TRBJ2-7
CASSTADANTGELFF,TGTGCCAGCAGTACAGCCGACGCGAACACCGGGGAGCTGTTTTTT,-,15,-,TRBV25-1,TRBJ2-2
CASSIGQVNEQFF,TGTGCCAGTAGTATAGGGCAGGTCAATGAGCAGTTCTTC,-,13,-,TRBV19,TRBJ2-1
CASSQMAREFNEQFF,TGTGCCAGCAGCCAAATGGCTAGAGAGTTCAATGAGCAGTTCTTC,-,15,-,TRBV3-1/TRBV3-2,TRBJ2-1
CASSLAGGISSEQYF,TGCGCCAGCAGCTTGGCCGGGGGGATCTCGAGCGAGCAGTACTTC,-,15,TRBD2,TRBV5-1,TRBJ2-7
CASSVQREADTQYF,TGTGCCAGCAGCGTGCAGCGGGAGGCCGATACGCAGTATTTT,-,14,TRBD2,TRBV7-9,TRBJ2-3
CSASEGGVYNEQFF,TGCAGTGCTAGTGAGGGAGGAGTCTACAATGAGCAGTTCTTC,-,14,-,TRBV20-1,TRBJ2-1